This T cell receptor beta chain was identified during a study of monozygotic twins with inflammatory bowel disease. TCRdb processed the 5' RACE reads again and assigns one entry to each CDR3 protein, with no DNA. Here the sample table reports under 350,000 distinct CDR3 sequences. The CDR3 runs 12 residues. Per the germline V gene, CDR1 is MNHEY and CDR2 is SVGEGT. This chain links TRBV6-2 or TRBV6-3 with TRBJ2-5. This TCR came from a human donor with ulcerative colitis or Crohn's disease, or a healthy co-twin of an affected twin (not recorded which). The specimen was blood. CDR3 region: CASSPMAETQYF.